Sequencing of this T cell receptor (beta chain) was carried out in a study of blood T cell repertoires in COVID-19. Assay used: immunoSEQ multiplex PCR; TCRdb lists only in-frame clones, some missing. The data hold roughly 140,000 clones, with about 80% observed a single time. The V gene's germline CDR1 is LGHDT and CDR2 YNNKEL (reference sequence). V lost 1 base, J lost 7 bases, and 11 bases lay in between. The CDR3 consists of 15 residues. The TCR originated in a man between 50 and 59 years old in a cohort exposed to, infected with or recovered from COVID-19 (not recorded which). The J gene is TRBJ1-6, the V gene TRBV3-1 (or the pseudogene TRBV3-2), with a tentative D call TRBD1 (5 bases). Sequencing was carried out using PBMCs or T cells enriched from blood (not recorded which). The CDR3 loop reads CASSQARDPNSPLHF. The CDR3 DNA follows: TGTGCCAGCAGCCAAGCCAGGGATCCCAATTCACCCCTCCACTTT.